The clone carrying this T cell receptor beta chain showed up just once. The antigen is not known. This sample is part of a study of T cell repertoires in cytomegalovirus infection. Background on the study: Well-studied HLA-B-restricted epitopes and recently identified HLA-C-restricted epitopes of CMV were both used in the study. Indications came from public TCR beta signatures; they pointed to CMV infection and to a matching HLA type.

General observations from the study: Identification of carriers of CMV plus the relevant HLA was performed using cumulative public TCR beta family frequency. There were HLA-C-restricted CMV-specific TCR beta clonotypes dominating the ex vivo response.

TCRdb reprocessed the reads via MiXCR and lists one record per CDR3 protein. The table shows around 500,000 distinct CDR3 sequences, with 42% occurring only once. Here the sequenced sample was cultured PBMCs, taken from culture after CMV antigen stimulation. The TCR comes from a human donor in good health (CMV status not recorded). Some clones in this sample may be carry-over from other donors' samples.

The CDR3 loop reads CASSLGAPGQETQYF. For the CDR3, the DNA is TGTGCCAGCAGCCTCGGGGCCCCGGGCCAAGAGACCCAGTACTTC. The V gene is TRBV6-1, the J gene TRBJ2-5, with D possibly being TRBD1 or TRBD2 (5 bases each). V was clipped by 6 bases and J by 1 base, with 15 bases between them. The germline V gene encodes CDR1 MNHNS and CDR2 SASEGT. The CDR3 is 15 amino acids.